The rows below give T cell receptor beta chains drawn from one sample of a study of tumor-infiltrating lymphocytes in primary liver carcinoma. Via MiXCR, TCRdb re-called the multiplex PCR reads, giving one row per CDR3 protein. Seen here are approximately 320,000 distinct CDR3 sequences, nearly 60% observed once, and the top ten hold 17%. The sample comprised peripheral blood. The origin of the receptors is a woman aged 30 to 39 with primary liver carcinoma and hepatitis B virus infection. Each CDR3 is given with its conserved first and last residue. The D gene is left open where the match is weak. Rows give clone size only sometimes, using once, few, many, or a class for an expanded clone.

cdr3_nt	cdr3_aa	d_call	j_call	clone_size	v_call
TGTGCCAGCAGTTTTGGGGGGGGCGGCTACACCTTC	CASSFGGGGYTF	-	TRBJ1-2	many	TRBV12-3/TRBV12-4
TGTGCCGGAGATGGCCCCCGGACTAGCGGGAGGATCAATGAGCAGTTCTTC	CAGDGPRTSGRINEQFF	TRBD2	TRBJ2-1	-	TRBV7-9
TGTGCCAGCAGCTTGGGGGAACTTCAGCCCCAGCATTTT	CASSLGELQPQHF	-	TRBJ1-5	few	TRBV7-9
TGTGCCAGCAGCTTAGCACTGGACAATGAGCAGTTCTTC	CASSLALDNEQFF	-	TRBJ2-1	few	TRBV7-9
TGTGCCAGCATGCGTCGGGAATACACTGAAGCTTTCTTT	CASMRREYTEAFF	-	TRBJ1-1	few	TRBV28
TGCAGTACCCGGGGGGGTGACAGGGGGGGTGAAGCTTTCTTT	CSTRGGDRGGEAFF	TRBD1	TRBJ1-1	many	TRBV29-1
TGTGCCAGGAGTCGGATTAGTGGGAGGCCCACCTACGAGCAGTACTTC	CARSRISGRPTYEQYF	-	TRBJ2-7	once	TRBV6-5
TGTGCCTGGAGTGGTAATAGGGCAGAAGCTTTCTTT	CAWSGNRAEAFF	-	TRBJ1-1	-	TRBV30
TGTGCCAGCAGCCACAGGGGGCGCACCGGGGTGCTGTTTTTT	CASSHRGRTGVLFF	TRBD1	TRBJ2-2	once	TRBV14
TGTGCCAGCAGCGCAAGGATTAACACCTACGAGCACTACTTC	CASSARINTYEHYF	-	TRBJ2-7	-	TRBV28
TGTGCCAGCAGTTCTCCCGTAGGGGCCTCTGGGGCCAACGTCCTGACTTTC	CASSSPVGASGANVLTF	-	TRBJ2-6	once	TRBV28
TGCAGCACAACCACGGACGCGATTAGTACAGATACGCAGTATTTT	CSTTTDAISTDTQYF	-	TRBJ2-3	-	TRBV29-1
TGTGCCAGCAGGCAAAGCTCCTACAATGAGCAGTTCTTC	CASRQSSYNEQFF	-	TRBJ2-1	many	TRBV12-3/TRBV12-4
TGTGCCACCGGGGCGGGGACCTACGAGCAGTACTTC	CATGAGTYEQYF	-	TRBJ2-7	-	TRBV19
TGTGCCATCAGAGAGACGGGCGGGAGGATGGACGAGCAGTACTTC	CAIRETGGRMDEQYF	TRBD2	TRBJ2-7	few	TRBV10-3
TGTGCCAGCAGTTTGACAGGGACCGTTGAAAAACTGTTTTTT	CASSLTGTVEKLFF	TRBD1	TRBJ1-4	once	TRBV28
TGTGCCAGCAGTTACCAATACAACCGGACAGATACGCAGTATTTT	CASSYQYNRTDTQYF	-	TRBJ2-3	few	TRBV6-2/TRBV6-3
TGTGCCAGCTCACCGGCCCAGGGAAATGGCTACACCTTC	CASSPAQGNGYTF	-	TRBJ1-2	-	TRBV18
TGTGCCACCAGCAGCGGGACAGTCAATCAGCCCCAGCATTTT	CATSSGTVNQPQHF	TRBD1	TRBJ1-5	-	TRBV15
TGTACCAGCAGCTTGGCTGAGACAGATACGCAGTATTTT	CTSSLAETDTQYF	-	TRBJ2-3	-	TRBV5-4
TGTGCCAGCAGCTTTCAGGGTAGCTCCTACAATGAGCAGTTCTTC	CASSFQGSSYNEQFF	-	TRBJ2-1	-	TRBV5-6
TGTGCCAGCATGGCCTGGGGGCGCCCCTACGAGCAATACTTC	CASMAWGRPYEQYF	-	TRBJ2-7	-	TRBV5-4
TGCAGCGTTCAGGGTTTGGGTCAGCCCCAGCATTTT	CSVQGLGQPQHF	-	TRBJ1-5	-	TRBV29-1